The 13 T cell receptor beta chains in this list originate from one sample, sequenced in a study of technical replicates of blood from a handful of donors. Produced via immunoSEQ multiplex PCR; TCRdb's table is partial and in-frame only. The sample has roughly 60,000 clones, approximately 86% seen once. The sequencing sample was made of PBMCs. Receptors were obtained from a human donor in good health. Some clones in this sample may be carry-over from other donors' samples.

The chain employs TRBV5-1 and TRBJ1-2, with D unclear. This CDR3 is 13 amino acids long. Germline V gives CDR1 SGHRS, CDR2 YFSETQ. Trimming pared 1 base from V and 8 bases from J, leaving 12 bases between. The CDR3 reads CASSLSPLLGYTF. The CDR3 DNA reads as TGCGCCAGCAGCTTGAGCCCTTTGCTGGGCTACACCTTC. Together with reference TRBV5-1 and TRBJ1-2, the CDR3 gives the full variable domain: KAGVTQTPRYLIKTRGQQVTLSCSPISGHRSVSWYQQTPGQGLQFLFEYFSETQRNKGNFPGRFSGRQFSNSRSEMNVSTLELGDSALYLCASSLSPLLGYTFGSGTRLTVV.

The chain is built from TRBV11-1 and TRBJ2-7; maybe TRBD1 (5 bases). The germline V gene encodes CDR1 SGHAT and CDR2 FQDESV (reference sequence). The CDR3 is 14 residues long. V dropped 1 base and J dropped 2 bases, with 9 bases sitting between them. The CDR3 protein is CASSLVPGPYEQYF. The CDR3 DNA reads as TGTGCCAGCAGCTTAGTCCCAGGGCCCTACGAGCAGTACTTC. The variable domain in full, completed from reference TRBV11-1 and TRBJ2-7, reads EAEVAQSPRYKITEKSQAVAFWCDPISGHATLYWYRQILGQGPELLVQFQDESVVDDSQLPKDRFSAERLKGVDSTLKIQPAELGDSAMYLCASSLVPGPYEQYFGPGTRLTVT.

The chain carries TRBV7-2 and TRBJ2-3; no clear D gene. The CDR3 has 14 residues. Germline CDR1 and CDR2: SGHTA and FQGNSA. The V end was cut by 1 base, the J end by 0 bases, with 5 bases between. CDR3: CASSLGLSTDTQYF. The CDR3 bases are TGTGCCAGCAGCTTAGGTCTGAGCACAGATACGCAGTATTTT.

V and J are TRBV19 and TRBJ2-3; D not resolved. Germline CDR1 and CDR2: LNHDA and SQIVND (reference sequence). The CDR3 is 15 residues long. The V end lost 1 base, the J end lost 0 bases, and 8 bases lay between the germline ends. The CDR3 reads CASSIGSRSTDTQYF. CDR3 nucleotides: TGTGCCAGTAGTATAGGTTCGCGCAGCACAGATACGCAGTATTTT.

This clone was observed a few times. V usage is TRBV6-4 and J usage is TRBJ2-7; TRBD1 matches 7 bases. V lost 9 bases and J lost 2; bases outside the gene matches: 7. The germline V gene encodes CDR1 MRHNA and CDR2 SNTAGT. The length of the CDR3 is 13 residues. This chain's CDR3 is CARPWGQTYEQYF. For the CDR3, the DNA is TGTGCCAGGCCTTGGGGACAGACCTACGAGCAGTACTTC.

The rearrangement uses TRBV12-5 and TRBJ2-1; D gene ambiguous. CDR3 length equals 11 residues. V lost 7 bases, J lost 6 bases, and 7 bases lay in between. Germline-derived CDR1 and CDR2 are LGHNT and FRNRAP. CDR3: CASALSNEQFF. CDR3 sequence (DNA): TGTGCTAGTGCCCTTTCCAATGAGCAGTTCTTC.

The chain employs TRBV7-9 and TRBJ2-2, with 7 bases lining up with TRBD1. From germline, CDR1 is SEHNR and CDR2 FQNEAQ (reference sequence). The ends lost 5 bases at V and 6 bases at J; junction bases unmatched: 12. The CDR3 has 16 residues. The CDR3 sequence is CASSQQGTAGAGELFF. CDR3 DNA sequence: TGTGCCAGCAGCCAGCAGGGGACAGCCGGGGCCGGGGAGCTGTTTTTT.

The chain links TRBV29-1 to TRBJ2-1, with unresolved D. Trimming pared 7 bases from V and 3 bases from J, leaving 13 bases between. Per germline, CDR1 SQVTM and CDR2 ANQGSEA. The CDR3 covers 13 residues. The CDR3 DNA reads as TGCAGCGCCCGACACACGGACTACAATGAGCAGTTCTTC. It translates to CSARHTDYNEQFF.

The chain uses TRBV5-6 and TRBJ1-1; 8 bases are a match to TRBD1. The length of the CDR3 is 13 residues. In germline, CDR1 is SGHDT, CDR2 YYEEEE. With 4 bases clipped from V and 4 bases from J, the junction kept 3 bases outside the gene matches. The CDR3: CASSDTGGTEAFF. Written as DNA, the CDR3 is TGTGCCAGCAGCGACACAGGGGGCACTGAAGCTTTCTTT.

This sequence joins TRBV7-2 and TRBJ2-4; D not certain. Germline V gene sequence: CDR1 SGHTA, CDR2 FQGNSA. The V end was cut by 4 bases, the J end by 0 bases, with 10 bases between. The CDR3 is 15 amino acids. CDR3 protein: CASSSRVLAKNIQYF. The CDR3 region has the DNA TGTGCCAGCAGCTCGAGAGTGTTAGCCAAAAACATTCAGTACTTC.

The chain is built from TRBV11-2 and TRBJ2-7, with D possibly being TRBD1 (6 bases). CDR1 is SGHAT, CDR2 FQNNGV, per germline. The CDR3 covers 14 residues. Between the trimmed V and J ends, which lost 4 bases and 5 bases, there was a span of 15 bases. CDR3 residues: CASSSASGAHEQYF. The CDR3 DNA follows: TGTGCCAGCAGCTCCGCGTCAGGGGCCCACGAGCAGTACTTC.

V and J are TRBV9 and TRBJ2-1, with 8 bases lining up with TRBD2. The V and J ends lost 0 bases and 6 bases, in that order; junction bases with no gene match: 5. CDR3 length equals 15 residues. Germline values: CDR1 SGDLS, CDR2 YYNGEE. CDR3 sequence (DNA): TGTGCCAGCAGCGTAGTTGCGGGAGGCGGCAATGAGCAGTTCTTC. Amino acid sequence: CASSVVAGGGNEQFF. Full variable domain (outside the CDR3, taken from reference TRBV9 and TRBJ2-1): DSGVTQTPKHLITATGQRVTLRCSPRSGDLSVYWYQQSLDQGLQFLIQYYNGEERAKGNILERFSAQQFPDLHSELNLSSLELGDSALYFCASSVVAGGGNEQFFGPGTRLTVL.

This clone has a single count. The chain uses TRBV7-2 and TRBJ2-1; 7 bases line up with TRBD1. The J segment lost 6 bases and the V segment lost 5 bases, leaving 19 bases of the junction unmatched. Germline V gene sequence: CDR1 SGHTA, CDR2 FQGNSA. The CDR3 runs 18 residues. CDR3 sequence reads: CASSPPIGGAGLGNEQFF. For the CDR3, the DNA is TGTGCCAGCAGCCCCCCGATAGGGGGCGCGGGTTTAGGCAATGAGCAGTTCTTC.